The 9 T cell receptor beta chains below come from one sample, sequenced in a study of identical twins. TCRdb called the 5' RACE reads again in MiXCR, with one record for every CDR3 protein. The table lists approximately 220,000 distinct CDR3 sequences, 6% to 8.5% of them singletons. The same data also went into a second study, on yellow fever vaccine responses in identical twins.

The specimen was CD8+ T cells sorted from blood. All receptors derive from a woman aged 18-29 years in good health.

The J gene is TRBJ2-1, the V gene TRBV12-3 or TRBV12-4, with 8 bases lining up with TRBD1. The CDR3 totals 12 residues. J gave up 14 bases and V 6 bases, and 9 bases lay outside the gene matches. The CDR3 here is CASSKTGEGKFF. CDR3 DNA: TGTGCCAGCAGCAAGACAGGGGAAGGCAAGTTCTTC.

The chain uses TRBV27 and TRBJ2-3; D is ambiguous. The germline V and J ends were trimmed by 6 bases and 2 bases, with 9 bases remaining between them. The CDR3 is made up of 13 amino acids. Germline V gene sequence: CDR1 MNHEY, CDR2 SMNVEV (reference sequence). CDR3: CASSRKVTDTQYF. CDR3 coding DNA: TGTGCCAGCAGCCGAAAAGTCACAGATACGCAGTATTTT.

The chain uses TRBV7-9 and TRBJ2-1, with D possibly matching TRBD2 (5 bases). Germline-derived CDR1 and CDR2 are SEHNR and FQNEAQ (reference sequence). The V and J ends lost 3 bases and 8 bases respectively, with 11 bases between them. This CDR3 comprises 13 residues. In DNA, the CDR3 is TGTGCCAGCAGCTTCGGCCGAGGGTATGAGCAGTTCTTC. Translation gives CASSFGRGYEQFF.

This clonotype was seen a handful of times. The chain uses TRBV6-5 and TRBJ1-1; maybe TRBD1 (5 bases). V lost 3 bases and J 3 bases, leaving 14 bases between the germline ends. CDR3 size: 15 residues. In germline, CDR1 is MNHEY, CDR2 SVGAGI. The CDR3 spells CASSYPWEGYTEAFF. The CDR3 coding sequence is TGTGCCAGCAGTTATCCCTGGGAGGGGTACACTGAAGCTTTCTTT.

This clonotype was counted between two and nine times. This chain joins TRBV15 and TRBJ1-2; D is unclear. The germline gives CDR1 LNHNV, CDR2 YYDKDF (reference sequence). This CDR3 contains 16 residues. Trimming took 0 bases from V and 5 from J, leaving 16 bases between them. The CDR3 loop reads CATSRDLAQALYGYTF. In DNA form, the CDR3 reads TGTGCCACCAGCAGAGATCTAGCGCAGGCCTTATATGGCTACACCTTC.

Many counts were recorded for this clonotype. The rearrangement uses TRBV5-6 and TRBJ2-7; 7 nucleotides agree with TRBD2. The V gene's germline CDR1 is SGHDT and CDR2 YYEEEE. V lost 0 bases to trimming and J lost 2 bases; unmatched junction nucleotides: 11. The CDR3 is made up of 17 amino acids. Here the CDR3 DNA reads TGTGCCAGCAGCTTGGGAGGGGACGGACTAGTCACCTACGAGCAGTACTTC. This sequence encodes CASSLGGDGLVTYEQYF.

This clonotype was detected many times. V usage is TRBV5-6 and J usage is TRBJ2-3; tentative D call: TRBD1 (6 bases). Germline CDR1 is SGHDT and CDR2 is YYEEEE. The ends were cut back, 4 bases at V and 5 bases at J, with 14 bases in the middle. The CDR3 spans 14 residues. The CDR3 here is CASSLQGRGDTQYF. CDR3 sequence (DNA): TGTGCCAGCAGCCTCCAGGGGCGAGGAGATACGCAGTATTTT.

This clonotype was observed a handful of times. The chain links TRBV3-1 to TRBJ2-5; TRBD2 is a possible D gene (5 bases). Looked up from germline, CDR1 is LGHDT and CDR2 is YNNKEL (reference sequence). V was cut by 8 bases and J by 0 bases, with 10 bases left in between. The CDR3 loop spans 13 amino acids. CDR3 nucleotides: TGTGCCAGCCTTGGGGAGAACCAAGAGACCCAGTACTTC. The encoded protein is CASLGENQETQYF.

Only one count was recorded for this clonotype. The rearrangement joins TRBV7-9 to TRBJ2-7; a weak D match, TRBD2 (5 bases). The CDR3 is made up of 14 amino acids. CDR1 SEHNR and CDR2 FQNEAQ come from the germline V gene (reference sequence). Trimming removed 2 bases at V and 3 bases at J, with 11 bases between. This CDR3 is CASSLRRGNYEQYF. The CDR3 bases are TGTGCCAGCAGCTTACGGAGAGGGAACTACGAGCAGTACTTC.